One and the same sample provided the 12 T cell receptor beta chains below, sequenced in a study of T cell responses to AZD1222 COVID-19 vaccine. Measured with immunoSEQ multiplex PCR; TCRdb has only the in-frame clones, and not every one. The profile shows 150,000 or so clones, around 91% of them singletons. The sequences come from peripheral blood, collected on day 0 of AZD1222 vaccination. The receptors stem from an adult in good health.

The chain joins TRBV7-2 to TRBJ2-7, with 12 bases fitting TRBD2. J lost 6 bases, V lost 1 base, and 7 bases had no gene match. Germline V lookup: CDR1 SGHTA, CDR2 FQGNSA. This CDR3 comprises 16 residues. In nucleotides, the CDR3 is TGTGCCAGCAGCTTAGGTCTAGCGGGAGGGGTCGCCGAGCAGTACTTC. Protein: CASSLGLAGGVAEQYF.

The J gene is TRBJ1-2, the V gene TRBV2, with no clear D. This CDR3 has 12 amino acids. V lost 5 bases and J 1 base, leaving 5 bases between the germline ends. Germline CDR1 reads SNHLY; CDR2 reads FYNNEI. The CDR3 loop reads CASSTSNYGYTF. For the CDR3, the DNA is TGTGCCAGCAGTACAAGTAACTATGGCTACACCTTC.

This chain joins TRBV2 and TRBJ1-5, with D uncertain. Trimming took 5 bases from V and 4 from J, leaving 15 bases between them. Germline values: CDR1 SNHLY, CDR2 FYNNEI. This CDR3 has 15 residues. The CDR3 loop reads CASSFGTAGNQPQHF. The DNA of the CDR3 is TGTGCCAGCAGTTTCGGAACAGCCGGTAATCAGCCCCAGCATTTT.

This chain connects TRBV4-3 to TRBJ1-6, with D unresolved. Trimming removed 4 bases at V and 13 bases at J, with 20 bases between. CDR1 is LGHNA and CDR2 is YSLEER in the germline V gene. The CDR3 totals 15 residues. The CDR3 nucleotides read TGCGCCAGCAGCCGCGAGGTCACCGGGAGGTTCCCCCTCCACTTT. This codes for CASSREVTGRFPLHF.

The CDR3 bases are TGTGCCAGCAGCTTTTTAGCGGGAGGAATAGATACGCAGTATTTT. It is translated as CASSFLAGGIDTQYF. V usage is TRBV7-2 and J usage is TRBJ2-3; 10 nucleotides align to TRBD2. Germline lookup yields CDR1 SGHTA and CDR2 FQGNSA. The CDR3 has 15 amino acids. J gave up 5 bases and V 3 bases, and 5 bases lay outside the gene matches.

This clone was observed a single time. The chain joins TRBV6-5 to TRBJ2-1; D gene unclear. V lost 6 bases and J lost 6, with 9 bases in between. This CDR3 is 12 amino acids long. Germline CDR1 and CDR2: MNHEY and SVGAGI. In nucleotides, the CDR3 is TGTGCCAGCAGCGGGTTAGGCAATGAGCAGTTCTTC. Translated, it gives CASSGLGNEQFF.

This chain joins TRBV2 and TRBJ1-2; no firm D call. V lost 0 bases to trimming and J lost 13 bases, with 21 bases between them. CDR3 length equals 15 residues. Germline CDR1 and CDR2: SNHLY and FYNNEI. CDR3 in amino acids: CASSEARKLLEGGTF. The CDR3, as DNA: TGTGCCAGCAGTGAAGCCCGCAAGCTCCTAGAGGGAGGCACCTTC.

The chain combines TRBV7-9 with TRBJ1-2, with TRBD1 matching 12 bases. Germline loops: CDR1 SEHNR, CDR2 FQNEAQ (reference sequence). The CDR3 consists of 14 residues. Germline trimming cut 5 bases from V and 10 bases from J; bases unmatched to any gene: 8. DNA of the CDR3: TGTGCCAGCAGCCGCGCCGGGACAGGGGGCACCTACACCTTC. Protein sequence: CASSRAGTGGTYTF. Combining the CDR3 with reference TRBV7-9 and TRBJ1-2 gives the whole variable domain DTGVSQNPRHKITKRGQNVTFRCDPISEHNRLYWYRQTLGQGPEFLTYFQNEAQLEKSRLLSDRFSAERPKGSFSTLEIQRTEQGDSAMYLCASSRAGTGGTYTFGSGTRLTVV.

For the CDR3, the DNA is TGTGCCAGCAGTTTGAGCTCCTACACCGGGACGGACGATGAAAAACTGTTTTTT. Encoded protein: CASSLSSYTGTDDEKLFF. The chain links TRBV28 to TRBJ1-4; weak D call: TRBD1 (5 bases). V dropped 3 bases and J dropped 6 bases, with 23 bases sitting between them. The CDR3 is 18 amino acids. CDR1 and CDR2 from the germline V gene are MDHEN and SYDVKM.

The chain recombines TRBV7-2 with TRBJ2-5, with D hard to call. Per the germline V gene, CDR1 is SGHTA and CDR2 is FQGNSA. CDR3 length equals 13 residues. V lost 8 bases to trimming and J lost 2 bases, with 12 bases between them. The DNA of the CDR3 is TGTGCCAGCGGGTTCGGTCTTCAAGAGACCCAGTACTTC. Its protein product is CASGFGLQETQYF.

CDR3 protein: CASSGGFSGNTIYF. CDR3 DNA sequence: TGTGCCAGCAGCGGAGGGTTCTCTGGAAACACCATATATTTT. The chain has TRBV7-2 and TRBJ1-3; no clear D gene. The CDR3 loop spans 14 amino acids. The germline V gene has CDR1 SGHTA and CDR2 FQGNSA. The ends were cut back, 5 bases at V and 0 bases at J, with 8 bases in the middle.

The chain carries TRBV12-5 and TRBJ1-4; D is possibly TRBD1 (5 bases). The CDR3 runs to 14 residues. Germline loops: CDR1 LGHNT, CDR2 FRNRAP. V was clipped by 9 bases and J by 5 bases, with 16 bases between them. CDR3 sequence reads: CASSATGDNEKLFF. The DNA of the CDR3 is TGTGCTAGCTCGGCTACAGGAGACAATGAAAAACTGTTTTTT. Full variable domain (remainder filled in from reference TRBV12-5 and TRBJ1-4): DARVTQTPRHKVTEMGQEVTMRCQPILGHNTVFWYRQTMMQGLELLAYFRNRAPLDDSGMPKDRFSAEMPDATLATLKIQPSEPRDSAVYFCASSATGDNEKLFFGSGTQLSVL.